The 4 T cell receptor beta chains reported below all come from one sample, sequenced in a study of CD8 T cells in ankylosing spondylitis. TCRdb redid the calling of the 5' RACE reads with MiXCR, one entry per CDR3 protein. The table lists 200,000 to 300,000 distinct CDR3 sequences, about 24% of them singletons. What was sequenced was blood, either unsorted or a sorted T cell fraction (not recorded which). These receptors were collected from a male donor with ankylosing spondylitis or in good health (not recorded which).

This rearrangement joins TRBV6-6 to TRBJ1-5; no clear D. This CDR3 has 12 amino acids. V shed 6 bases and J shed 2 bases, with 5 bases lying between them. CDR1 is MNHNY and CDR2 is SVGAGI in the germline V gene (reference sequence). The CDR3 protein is CASREGNQPQHF. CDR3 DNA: TGTGCCAGCAGGGAGGGCAATCAGCCCCAGCATTTT.

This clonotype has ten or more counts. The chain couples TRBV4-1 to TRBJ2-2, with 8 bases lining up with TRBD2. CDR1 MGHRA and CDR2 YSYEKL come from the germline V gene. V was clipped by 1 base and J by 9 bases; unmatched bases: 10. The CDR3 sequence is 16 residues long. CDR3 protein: CASSQAGTRGSWELFF. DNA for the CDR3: TGCGCCAGCAGCCAAGCCGGGACTAGGGGATCCTGGGAGCTGTTTTTT.

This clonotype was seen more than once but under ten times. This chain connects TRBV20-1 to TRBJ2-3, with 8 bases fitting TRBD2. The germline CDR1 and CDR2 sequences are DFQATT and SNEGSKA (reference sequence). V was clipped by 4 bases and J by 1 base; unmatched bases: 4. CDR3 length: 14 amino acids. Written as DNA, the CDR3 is TGCAGTGCTAATAAAGCGGGGGGCACAGATACGCAGTATTTT. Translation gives CSANKAGGTDTQYF.

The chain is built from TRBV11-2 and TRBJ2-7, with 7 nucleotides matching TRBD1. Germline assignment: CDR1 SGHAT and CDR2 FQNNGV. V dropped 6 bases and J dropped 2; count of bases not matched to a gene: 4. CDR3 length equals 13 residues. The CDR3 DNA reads TGTGCCAGCAGGCCGGGGACAGCCTACGAGCAGTACTTC. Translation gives CASRPGTAYEQYF.